This TCR beta chain came from a study of early T cells in non-severe SARS-CoV-2 infection. Study background: Sequencing was performed on bulk RNA from unsorted whole blood, leaving chains unpaired.

The table lists this clonotype with a few counts. CDR1 and CDR2 from the germline V gene are MNHEY and SMNVEV (reference sequence). V was pared by 5 bases and J by 6 bases, with 3 bases of the junction left unmatched. This CDR3 spans 15 amino acids. The library protocol tagged individual cDNA molecules with unique molecular identifiers. TCRdb independently ran MiXCR on the 5' RACE reads; one entry per CDR3 protein. The sample shows around 83,000 distinct CDR3 sequences, approximately 12% of them seen only once. This chain connects TRBV27 to TRBJ2-1, with TRBD2 matching over 14 bases. This clonotype was obtained from an adult who was a healthcare worker with PCR-confirmed SARS-CoV-2 infection or an uninfected control (not recorded which). Sequencing was performed on whole blood, taken at baseline. CDR3: CASSRTSGRPNEQFF. The CDR3 DNA sequence: TGTGCCAGCAGTCGGACTAGCGGGAGGCCCAATGAGCAGTTCTTC.